The 28 T cell receptor beta chains below all came from one sample that was sequenced in a study of response to subunit inactivated influenza vaccine. In TCRdb, the RT-PCR reads were re-called with MiXCR into one record per CDR3 protein. Among 540,000 or so distinct CDR3 sequences listed, over 10% were seen once. Sequencing was performed on PBMCs from blood, taken about 40 days after vaccination. The receptors shown here come from a man aged 50 to 60 who received an inactivated influenza vaccine.

V usage is TRBV12-3 or TRBV12-4 and J usage is TRBJ2-5, with 8 bases fitting TRBD1. The CDR3 is made up of 15 amino acids. Losses at the gene ends were 3 bases for V and 1 base for J; bases not matched to a gene: 4. The CDR3 spells CASSFVRGPQETQYF. CDR3 nucleotides: TGTGCCAGCAGTTTTGTCAGGGGGCCCCAAGAGACCCAGTACTTC.

V usage is TRBV5-4 and J usage is TRBJ2-3; D is unresolved. In germline, CDR1 is SGHNT, CDR2 YYREEE (reference sequence). The CDR3 has 15 residues. Trimming left V 3 bases short and J 0 bases short, with 11 bases between. The CDR3 nucleotides read TGTGCCAGCAGCTCCAGCACGGGCAGCACAGATACGCAGTATTTT. The encoded protein is CASSSSTGSTDTQYF.

The chain employs TRBV7-2 and TRBJ1-5, with D uncertain. Per the germline V gene, CDR1 is SGHTA and CDR2 is FQGNSA. The CDR3 loop spans 14 amino acids. V lost 2 bases, J lost 4 bases, and 9 bases lay in between. In nucleotides, the CDR3 is TGTGCCAGCAGCTTAATAACAGATAATCAGCCCCAGCATTTT. It encodes CASSLITDNQPQHF.

This clonotype was seen more than once but under ten times. The chain carries TRBV6-5 and TRBJ2-1; 11 bases are a match to TRBD2. The CDR3 loop spans 17 amino acids. Trimming cost V 0 bases and J 6 bases; bases outside gene matches: 7. Per germline, CDR1 MNHEY and CDR2 SVGAGI. Here the CDR3 reads CASSYSSGRANGNEQFF. The CDR3 nucleotides read TGTGCCAGCAGTTACTCTAGCGGGAGGGCCAATGGCAATGAGCAGTTCTTC.

This sequence joins TRBV4-3 and TRBJ2-7, with D possibly TRBD2 on 6 matching bases. The germline V gene has CDR1 LGHNA and CDR2 YSLEER. The CDR3 has 15 amino acids. V was pared by 0 bases and J by 3 bases, with 12 bases between. CDR3 residues: CASSQDRLASYEQYF. CDR3 nucleotides: TGCGCCAGCAGCCAAGACCGGCTAGCGAGCTACGAGCAGTACTTC.

The chain links TRBV12-3 or TRBV12-4 to TRBJ2-2, with D maybe TRBD2 (5 bases). Trimming took off 11 bases at V and 0 bases at J, with 25 bases between the two ends. The length of the CDR3 is 18 residues. Written as DNA, the CDR3 is TGTGCCTTCAGTTTATGGCTTAGGAGCGGACCGAACACCGGGGAGCTGTTTTTT. Its translation: CAFSLWLRSGPNTGELFF.

This clonotype was seen ten or more times. V usage is TRBV5-1 and J usage is TRBJ2-3, with TRBD2 matching 13 bases. Trimming at V came to 5 bases and at J to 3 bases, leaving 6 bases not matched to a gene. CDR3 length: 16 amino acids. Germline CDR1 and CDR2: SGHRS and YFSETQ. CDR3 sequence: CASRPGTSGMTDTQYF. DNA for the CDR3: TGCGCCAGCAGACCCGGGACTAGCGGGATGACAGATACGCAGTATTTT. The full variable domain, with the rest looked up from reference TRBV5-1 and TRBJ2-3, is KAGVTQTPRYLIKTRGQQVTLSCSPISGHRSVSWYQQTPGQGLQFLFEYFSETQRNKGNFPGRFSGRQFSNSRSEMNVSTLELGDSALYLCASRPGTSGMTDTQYFGPGTRLTVL.

This clonotype was observed at least ten times. The chain recombines TRBV7-9 with TRBJ1-2; 7 nucleotides agree with TRBD1. This CDR3 contains 15 residues. Germline V gene sequence: CDR1 SEHNR, CDR2 FQNEAQ (reference sequence). The ends lost 2 bases at V and 5 bases at J; junction bases unmatched: 8. CDR3 loop: CASSLTGTAGYGYTF. The CDR3 DNA reads as TGTGCCAGCAGCTTAACCGGGACAGCGGGATATGGCTACACCTTC.

This chain links TRBV7-2 with TRBJ2-5, with 11 bases lining up with TRBD2. The germline gives CDR1 SGHTA, CDR2 FQGNSA. This CDR3 comprises 15 residues. Trimming at V came to 4 bases and at J to 7 bases, leaving 8 bases not matched to a gene. CDR3 sequence (DNA): TGTGCCAGCAGCTACCTGGGGCTAGCGGGAGGGACCCAGTACTTC. Translated, it gives CASSYLGLAGGTQYF.

V usage is TRBV20-1 and J usage is TRBJ2-7; tentatively, D is TRBD2 (5 bases). The germline CDR1 and CDR2 sequences are DFQATT and SNEGSKA (reference sequence). CDR3 length equals 14 residues. V lost 6 bases and J lost 4, with 19 bases in between. As DNA, the CDR3 is TGCAGTGCCCAGCGGCAGGAGAAGACTTACGAGCAGTACTTC. Protein sequence: CSAQRQEKTYEQYF.

This clonotype was detected only a few times. The V gene is TRBV7-8, the J gene TRBJ2-7; 11 nucleotides align to TRBD2. Germline CDR1 reads SGHVS; CDR2 reads FQNEAQ. J gave up 4 bases and V 6 bases, and 8 bases lay outside the gene matches. This CDR3 is 15 amino acids long. CDR3 coding DNA: TGTGCCAGCAGGCTGAATAGCGGGGGGGCTTACGAGCAGTACTTC. This gives the protein CASRLNSGGAYEQYF.

This sequence joins TRBV20-1 and TRBJ2-2, with 9 bases that match TRBD2. The CDR3 loop spans 17 amino acids. After removal of 2 bases from V and 2 bases from J, the junction contained 9 bases not matched to a gene. Germline V gives CDR1 DFQATT, CDR2 SNEGSKA (reference sequence). Written as DNA, the CDR3 is TGCAGTGCTAGACCTCCTGCGGGACTAGCTAACACCGGGGAGCTGTTTTTT. It encodes CSARPPAGLANTGELFF.

This clonotype was seen a handful of times. This sequence joins TRBV9 and TRBJ2-2, with D perhaps TRBD1 (6 bases). With 3 bases removed from V and 6 bases from J, the gap between germline ends came to 24 bases. Germline CDR1 and CDR2: SGDLS and YYNGEE. This CDR3 comprises 18 residues. CDR3 region: CASSAPSLPQGLSGELFF. The DNA of the CDR3 is TGTGCCAGCAGCGCCCCGTCTCTCCCACAGGGATTGTCCGGGGAGCTGTTTTTT.

In this sample, this clonotype turned up a few times. The V and J genes are TRBV10-3 and TRBJ2-7, with 8 bases aligning to TRBD2. Germline assignment: CDR1 ENHRY and CDR2 SYGVKD. This CDR3 contains 18 residues. Trimming removed 0 bases from V and 3 bases from J; junction bases left unmatched: 13. The chain's CDR3 is CAISESILAVAADYEQYF. For the CDR3, the DNA is TGTGCCATCAGTGAGTCGATACTAGCGGTAGCAGCCGACTACGAGCAGTACTTC.

This clonotype was seen repeatedly, ten times or more. This chain uses TRBV12-3 or TRBV12-4 with TRBJ1-3; D is unresolved. The ends were cut back, 5 bases at V and 4 bases at J, with 9 bases in the middle. The length of the CDR3 is 13 residues. CDR3 coding DNA: TGTGCCAGCAGTCCGGCTCTCGGAAACACCATATATTTT. Residues: CASSPALGNTIYF.

The rearrangement uses TRBV5-1 and TRBJ1-1; D unresolved. Germline V gives CDR1 SGHRS, CDR2 YFSETQ. This CDR3 has 18 residues. V was cut by 0 bases and J by 0 bases, with 18 bases left in between. The CDR3 DNA reads TGCGCCAGCAGCTTGGCCGGGCAGCTTACTACTATGAACACTGAAGCTTTCTTT. Translating it yields CASSLAGQLTTMNTEAFF. The whole variable domain, filled in from reference TRBV5-1 and TRBJ1-1, reads KAGVTQTPRYLIKTRGQQVTLSCSPISGHRSVSWYQQTPGQGLQFLFEYFSETQRNKGNFPGRFSGRQFSNSRSEMNVSTLELGDSALYLCASSLAGQLTTMNTEAFFGQGTRLTVV.

This clonotype was found a few times. The rearrangement uses TRBV20-1 and TRBJ1-2; D call uncertain. Trimming removed 0 bases from V and 2 bases from J, with 10 bases in between. The CDR3 is made up of 14 amino acids. Germline V gene data show CDR1 as DFQATT and CDR2 as SNEGSKA (reference sequence). This chain's CDR3 is CSARDFASNYGYTF. CDR3 DNA: TGCAGTGCTAGAGATTTCGCATCCAACTATGGCTACACCTTC.

This clonotype was counted between two and nine times. V is TRBV3-1 and J is TRBJ2-7, with D perhaps TRBD1 (6 bases). Germline assignment: CDR1 LGHDT and CDR2 YNNKEL (reference sequence). Trimming shortened V by 3 bases and J by 5 bases, and 17 bases separated the two germline ends. CDR3 length: 15 amino acids. DNA of the CDR3: TGTGCCAGCAGCCAGTCGGGACAAACCTCTAACGAGCAGTACTTC. As protein: CASSQSGQTSNEQYF.

This clonotype was observed a few times. The genes are TRBV6-5 and TRBJ2-2; 8 bases are a match to TRBD2. Germline-derived CDR1 and CDR2 are MNHEY and SVGAGI. After removal of 2 bases from V and 2 bases from J, the junction contained 1 base not matched to a gene. The CDR3 totals 15 residues. The CDR3 sequence: CASSYAGGNTGELFF. CDR3 nucleotides: TGTGCCAGCAGTTACGCGGGAGGAAACACCGGGGAGCTGTTTTTT.

This clonotype has a count of ten or more. This chain uses TRBV29-1 with TRBJ2-3; D tentatively reads TRBD1 or TRBD2 (5 bases each). Germline V gene sequence: CDR1 SQVTM, CDR2 ANQGSEA. V was clipped by 8 bases and J by 0 bases, with 18 bases between them. The CDR3 covers 15 residues. CDR3 amino acids: CSTRDGAPSTDTQYF. The DNA of the CDR3 is TGCAGCACACGAGACGGGGCTCCTAGCACAGATACGCAGTATTTT.

This clonotype was counted ten times or more. Here the CDR3 DNA reads TGTGCCAGCAGCTTAACAGCGGGAGCGTCCCAAGAGACCCAGTACTTC. This sequence encodes CASSLTAGASQETQYF. J is TRBJ2-5 and V is TRBV7-2; 8 bases are a match to TRBD2. The CDR3 loop spans 16 amino acids. In germline, CDR1 is SGHTA, CDR2 FQGNSA. Losses at the gene ends were 2 bases for V and 1 base for J; bases not matched to a gene: 6.

This clonotype has a handful of counts. This chain joins TRBV7-2 and TRBJ2-1; D remains ambiguous. CDR1 and CDR2 (germline): SGHTA, FQGNSA. CDR3 size: 16 residues. Trimming took off 1 base at V and 0 bases at J, with 10 bases between the two ends. As DNA, the CDR3 is TGTGCCAGCAGCTTAGTCCCGCCCGGCTCCTACAATGAGCAGTTCTTC. Protein product: CASSLVPPGSYNEQFF.

The sample holds a few counts of this clonotype. J is TRBJ2-5 and V is TRBV20-1, with D uncertain. V was shortened by 1 base and J by 5 bases, with 14 bases between the two germline ends. CDR3 size: 14 residues. In germline, CDR1 is DFQATT, CDR2 SNEGSKA (reference sequence). CDR3: CSARVQLFDETQYF. As DNA, the CDR3 is TGCAGTGCTAGAGTACAGCTATTTGACGAGACCCAGTACTTC.

V and J are TRBV5-1 and TRBJ2-7; D is unclear. Trimming stripped 6 bases from V and 6 bases from J, with 19 bases between. The germline CDR1 and CDR2 sequences are SGHRS and YFSETQ. The CDR3 is 14 amino acids. The CDR3 protein is CASNFDTTGGEQYF. The CDR3 coding sequence is TGCGCCAGCAATTTTGACACCACGGGTGGCGAGCAGTACTTC.

The CDR3 region is CASSLVPGGARGTGANVLTF. The DNA for the CDR3 is TGCGCCAGCAGCTTGGTACCGGGAGGGGCCCGGGGTACTGGGGCCAACGTCCTGACTTTC. V gene TRBV5-1 combines with J gene TRBJ2-6; TRBD2 agrees at 8 bases. Germline-derived CDR1 and CDR2 are SGHRS and YFSETQ. V gave up 0 bases and J gave up 2 bases; unmatched junction bases: 13. The CDR3 consists of 20 residues.

V gene TRBV20-1 combines with J gene TRBJ2-1; 9 bases agree with TRBD2. Germline V gene lookup returns CDR1 DFQATT and CDR2 SNEGSKA (reference sequence). The ends lost 4 bases at V and 3 bases at J; junction bases unmatched: 4. There are 14 residues in the CDR3. The DNA for the CDR3 is TGCAGTGCTACTAGCGGGACAAACTACAATGAGCAGTTCTTC. It yields the protein CSATSGTNYNEQFF.

In this sample, this clonotype turned up a few times. This rearrangement joins TRBV4-3 to TRBJ1-1, with TRBD1 as a possible D gene (6 bases). V gave up 0 bases and J gave up 6 bases, with 17 bases separating them. This CDR3 comprises 16 residues. Germline V gene data show CDR1 as LGHNA and CDR2 as YSLEER. Here the CDR3 DNA reads TGCGCCAGCAGCCAAGATCGCCTCGGGGGGGCCGCTGAAGCTTTCTTT. It codes for CASSQDRLGGAAEAFF.

This rearrangement joins TRBV5-6 to TRBJ1-1; TRBD1 matches at 7 bases. Germline loops: CDR1 SGHDT, CDR2 YYEEEE. The CDR3 is 14 amino acids. V shed 0 bases and J 6 bases; nucleotides not matched to a gene: 5. The CDR3 here is CASSLGQGAPEAFF. CDR3 nucleotide sequence: TGTGCCAGCAGCTTGGGACAGGGAGCTCCTGAAGCTTTCTTT.